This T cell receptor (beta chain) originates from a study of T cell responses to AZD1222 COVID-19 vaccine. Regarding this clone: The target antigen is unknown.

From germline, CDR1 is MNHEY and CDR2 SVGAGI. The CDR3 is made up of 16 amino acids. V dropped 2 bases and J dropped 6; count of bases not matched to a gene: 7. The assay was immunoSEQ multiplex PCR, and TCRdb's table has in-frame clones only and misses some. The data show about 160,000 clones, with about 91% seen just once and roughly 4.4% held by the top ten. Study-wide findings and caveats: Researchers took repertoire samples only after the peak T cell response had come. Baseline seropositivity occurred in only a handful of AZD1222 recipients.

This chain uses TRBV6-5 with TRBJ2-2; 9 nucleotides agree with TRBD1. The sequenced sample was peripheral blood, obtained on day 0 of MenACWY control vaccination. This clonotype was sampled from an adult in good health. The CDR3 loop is CASSYPRQGGAGELFF. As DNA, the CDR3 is TGTGCCAGCAGTTACCCCCGACAGGGGGGTGCCGGGGAGCTGTTTTTT.